This TCR beta chain is drawn from a study of identical twins' blood T cells. At the level of the study: About 50 million reads came from 12 libraries, six alpha, six beta.

This clonotype was counted a few times. One entry per CDR3 protein, called by TCRdb with MiXCR from the 5' RACE reads. This sample yields 300,000 to 450,000 distinct CDR3 sequences, of which about 28% are seen a single time; around 5.6% belongs to the top ten. Trimming shortened V by 8 bases and J by 5 bases, and 15 bases separated the two germline ends. The CDR3 consists of 13 residues. Germline loops: CDR1 MNHEY, CDR2 SVGEGT. Sequencing was carried out using PBMCs. The TCR originated in a woman aged 18 to 50 in good health. V gene TRBV6-2 or TRBV6-3 combines with J gene TRBJ1-1; D is perhaps TRBD1 (6 bases). The CDR3, as DNA: TGTGCCAGCTCTACTCGAGGGGGGACTGAAGCTTTCTTT. Amino acids: CASSTRGGTEAFF.